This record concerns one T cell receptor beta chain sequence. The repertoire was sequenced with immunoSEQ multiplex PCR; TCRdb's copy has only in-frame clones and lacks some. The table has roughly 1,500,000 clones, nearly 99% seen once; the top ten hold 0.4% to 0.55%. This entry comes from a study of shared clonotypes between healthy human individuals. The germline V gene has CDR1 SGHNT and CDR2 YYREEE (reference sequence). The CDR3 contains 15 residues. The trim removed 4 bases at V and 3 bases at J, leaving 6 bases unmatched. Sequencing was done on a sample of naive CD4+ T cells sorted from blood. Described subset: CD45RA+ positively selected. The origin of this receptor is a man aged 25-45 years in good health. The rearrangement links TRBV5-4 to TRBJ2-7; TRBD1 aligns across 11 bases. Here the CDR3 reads CASSPTGTGGYEQYF. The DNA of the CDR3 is TGTGCCAGCAGCCCAACCGGGACAGGGGGCTACGAGCAGTACTTC.